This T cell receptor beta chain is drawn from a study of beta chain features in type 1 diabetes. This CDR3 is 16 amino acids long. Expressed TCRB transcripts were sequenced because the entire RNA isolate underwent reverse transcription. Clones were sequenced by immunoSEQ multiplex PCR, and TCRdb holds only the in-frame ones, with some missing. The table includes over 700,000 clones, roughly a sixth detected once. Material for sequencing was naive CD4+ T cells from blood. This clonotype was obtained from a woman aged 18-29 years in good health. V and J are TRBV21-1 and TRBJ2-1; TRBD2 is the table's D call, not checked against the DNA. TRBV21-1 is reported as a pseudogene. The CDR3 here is CASSTSSGTSYNEQFF. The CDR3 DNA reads TGTGCCAGCAGCACTTCTAGCGGGACTTCCTACAATGAGCAGTTCTTC.